Described below is a single T cell receptor (beta chain) sequence and its context. This CDR3 spans 14 amino acids. CDR1 is WSHSY, CDR2 SAAADI, per germline. Germline trimming cut 6 bases from V and 6 bases from J; bases unmatched to any gene: 3. After constant-region reverse-primer amplification, full-length variable regions underwent semi-nested PCR with Nested Universal Primer A. TCRdb passed the 5' RACE reads through MiXCR, listing each CDR3 protein once. The table has under 65,000 distinct CDR3 sequences, around a quarter seen once. The specimen sequenced was tumor-infiltrating memory CD4+ T cells sorted from the breast tumor. Subset denoted: memory CD4+ T cells, CD4+CD45RO+CD25-. The receptor's source is a female donor with breast cancer. The chain is built from TRBV10-2 and TRBJ2-2; the match to TRBD1 covers 11 bases. CDR3 nucleotides: TGCGCCAGCAGGCCGGGACAGGGGGCCGGGGAGCTGTTTTTT. As protein: CASRPGQGAGELFF.